Detailed here is one TCR beta chain. Its specificity is unknown. TCRdb passed the reads through MiXCR, listing each CDR3 protein once. This table holds 300,000 to 400,000 distinct CDR3 sequences, about 27% found once. The sample belongs to a study of T cell repertoires in cytomegalovirus infection. The germline V and J ends were trimmed by 7 bases and 4 bases, with 11 bases remaining between them. Looked up from germline, CDR1 is LGHNT and CDR2 is FRNRAP. This CDR3 has 13 amino acids. The rearrangement uses TRBV12-5 and TRBJ1-5; no clear D gene. The sequence came from a human donor in good health (CMV status not recorded). Some clones in this sample may be carry-over from other donors' samples. The material sequenced was cultured PBMCs, taken from culture after CMV antigen stimulation. The CDR3 DNA sequence: TGTGCTAGTGCCCTCGACCTAAATCAGCCCCAGCATTTT. Its translation is CASALDLNQPQHF.